The text below deals with one TCR beta chain. Germline trimming cut 2 bases from V and 4 bases from J; bases unmatched to any gene: 8. The CDR3 totals 17 residues. Looked up from germline, CDR1 is LNHDA and CDR2 is SQIVND (reference sequence). TCRdb keeps only in-frame clones here, not all; method: immunoSEQ multiplex PCR. The sample has about 5,600 clones, 82% seen once. The data belong to a study of tumor T cells in aggressive B-cell lymphoma. The receptor comes from an adult with diffuse large B cell lymphoma. The chain couples TRBV19 to TRBJ2-1; 10 bases align to TRBD2. Material for sequencing was tumor tissue. The CDR3, as DNA: TGTGCCAGTAGTATAAGGGCTAGCGGGAGTGCATACAATGAGCAGTTCTTC. This translates into CASSIRASGSAYNEQFF.